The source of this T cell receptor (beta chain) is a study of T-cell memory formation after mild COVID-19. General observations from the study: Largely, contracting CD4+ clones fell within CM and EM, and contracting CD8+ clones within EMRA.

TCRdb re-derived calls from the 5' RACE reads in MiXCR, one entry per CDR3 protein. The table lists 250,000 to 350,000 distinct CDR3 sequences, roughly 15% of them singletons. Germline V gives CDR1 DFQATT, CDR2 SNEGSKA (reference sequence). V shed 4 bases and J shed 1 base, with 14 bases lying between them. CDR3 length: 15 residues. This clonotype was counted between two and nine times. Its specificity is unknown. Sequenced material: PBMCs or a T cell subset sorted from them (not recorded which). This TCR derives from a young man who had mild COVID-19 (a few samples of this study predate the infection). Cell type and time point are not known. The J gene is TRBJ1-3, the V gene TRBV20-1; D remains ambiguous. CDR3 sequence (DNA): TGCAGTGCTAAGGCGGCGTTAGGATCTGGAAACACCATATATTTT. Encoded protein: CSAKAALGSGNTIYF.